One T cell receptor beta chain is described in this entry. This clonotype turned up a few times. Its target antigen remains unknown. There are no base qualities to consult, and no much larger clone falls within one base. These data come from a study of T cell repertoires in cytomegalovirus infection (dated by TCRdb to about 2019). Context from the whole study: Peptide stimulations targeted recently identified HLA-C-restricted CMV epitopes, whose presentation resists viral immunomodulation, together with well-studied HLA-B-restricted epitopes. The HLA type of each donor mattered for the analysis, because public TCR beta signatures pointed to carriage of CMV infection along with the matching HLA type. What the work shows at the level of the full study, not this receptor alone: Carriers of CMV infection plus the relevant HLA type were discriminated by the cumulative frequency of public TCR beta family members in the study cohort and in an independent approximately 360-donor cohort. The ex vivo response was dominated by HLA-C-restricted CMV-specific TCR beta clonotypes, which also provided the single most frequent clonotype in two of eight donors.

Inclusive of the bounding cysteine and phenylalanine, the CDR3 is 14 residues long. Solely the CDR3 DNA is kept, with 42 bases framed from the first base. Trimming costs V 8 bases and J 1 base, and their ends lie 14 bases apart. For CDR1 and CDR2, the germline V gene lists MNHEY and SVGAGI. The meaning of the sample's treatment or condition label: in vitro stimulation with specific CMV peptide epitopes to enrich CMV-specific T cells. The reads were generated on an Illumina HiSeq 1500. In TCRdb, the public reads were trimmed at Q25 with fastp and aligned with MiXCR, with productive beta chains retained. Rows are unified per CDR3 protein, each entry keeping the most common DNA and genes. This sample gives approximately 1,000,000 distinct CDR3 sequences in total; around 32% of them show up just once. About an eighth of the sample is taken by the ten largest.

This sequence originates from a human donor in good health (CMV status not recorded). Some clones in this sample may be carry-over from other donors' samples. Sequences were derived from cultured CD8+ T cells from PBMCs, sampled from culture after CMV antigen stimulation. The chain was built from TRBV6-5 and TRBJ1-1, with the D gene not clear enough to name. The DNA sequence is TGTGCCAGCGCCAGCTATCGGGCGAACACTGAAGCTTTCTTT. It is translated as CASASYRANTEAFF.